Reported below is one TCR beta chain. No antigen is known for it. A FACSAria was used to sort CD4+ and CD8+ T cells. These cells came from PBMCs. Reverse transcription of extracted RNA yielded cDNA, which provided the sequencing template. Profiling relied on immunoSEQ multiplex PCR, and the TCRdb table lists in-frame clones only, not all of them. The profile shows roughly 150,000 clones, about three fifths of them singletons. The V gene end was trimmed by 7 bases and the J gene end by 10 bases; junction bases not matched to a gene: 15. The CDR3 has 13 residues. Germline V gene lookup returns CDR1 SQVTM and CDR2 ANQGSEA. The sample comes from a study of CD8+ T cells in alopecia areata. Study-level findings and limits: Patients displayed less clarity in TCR sharing than mice, a finding possibly related to HLA. The study found higher clonality in lesional than normal scalp, especially in alopecia totalis/universalis. Scalp samples also yield sequences from resident alphabeta T cells of normal skin.

The sample taken for sequencing was CD4+ T cells sorted from blood. V gene TRBV29-1 combines with J gene TRBJ1-1; 7 bases fit TRBD1. The source of this sequence is a human donor in good health. The CDR3 region is CSGDSPKYRVAFF. The CDR3 DNA sequence: TGCAGCGGGGACAGCCCAAAGTATAGAGTAGCTTTCTTT.